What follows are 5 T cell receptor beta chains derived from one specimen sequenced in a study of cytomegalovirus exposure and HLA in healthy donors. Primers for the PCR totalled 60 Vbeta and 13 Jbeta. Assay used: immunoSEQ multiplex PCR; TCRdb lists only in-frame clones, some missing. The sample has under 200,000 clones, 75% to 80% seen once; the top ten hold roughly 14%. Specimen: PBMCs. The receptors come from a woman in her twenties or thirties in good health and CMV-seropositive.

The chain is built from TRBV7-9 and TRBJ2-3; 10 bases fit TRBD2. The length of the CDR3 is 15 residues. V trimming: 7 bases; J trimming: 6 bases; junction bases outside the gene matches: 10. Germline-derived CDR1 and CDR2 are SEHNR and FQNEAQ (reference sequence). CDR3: CASIRTSGLSDTQYF. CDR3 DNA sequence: TGTGCCAGCATCAGGACTAGCGGCCTGTCGGATACGCAGTATTTT.

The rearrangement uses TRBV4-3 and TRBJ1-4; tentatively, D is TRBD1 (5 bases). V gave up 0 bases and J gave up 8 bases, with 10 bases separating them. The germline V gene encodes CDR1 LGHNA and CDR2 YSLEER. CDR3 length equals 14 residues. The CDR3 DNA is TGCGCCAGCAGCCAAGACTCCAGGGTAGAAAAACTGTTTTTT. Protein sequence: CASSQDSRVEKLFF.

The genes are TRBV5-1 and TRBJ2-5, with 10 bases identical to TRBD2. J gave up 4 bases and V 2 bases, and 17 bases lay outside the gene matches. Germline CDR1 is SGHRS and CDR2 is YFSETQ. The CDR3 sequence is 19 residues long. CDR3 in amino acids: CASSLGQRGGRRSGETQYF. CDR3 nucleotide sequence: TGCGCCAGCAGCTTAGGCCAGCGGGGGGGCCGGCGTTCAGGAGAGACCCAGTACTTC.

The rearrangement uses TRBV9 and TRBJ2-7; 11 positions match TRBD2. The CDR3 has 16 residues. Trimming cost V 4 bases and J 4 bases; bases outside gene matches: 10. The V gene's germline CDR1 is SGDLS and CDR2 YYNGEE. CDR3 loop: CASSPLGASGGYEQYF. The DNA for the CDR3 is TGTGCCAGCAGCCCCCTTGGGGCTAGCGGGGGGTACGAGCAGTACTTC.

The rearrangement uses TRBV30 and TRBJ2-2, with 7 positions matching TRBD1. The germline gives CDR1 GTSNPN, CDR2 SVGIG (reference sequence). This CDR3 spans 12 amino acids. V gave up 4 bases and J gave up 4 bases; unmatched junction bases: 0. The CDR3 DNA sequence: TGTGCCTGGAACAGGGGCACCGGGGAGCTGTTTTTT. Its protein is CAWNRGTGELFF.